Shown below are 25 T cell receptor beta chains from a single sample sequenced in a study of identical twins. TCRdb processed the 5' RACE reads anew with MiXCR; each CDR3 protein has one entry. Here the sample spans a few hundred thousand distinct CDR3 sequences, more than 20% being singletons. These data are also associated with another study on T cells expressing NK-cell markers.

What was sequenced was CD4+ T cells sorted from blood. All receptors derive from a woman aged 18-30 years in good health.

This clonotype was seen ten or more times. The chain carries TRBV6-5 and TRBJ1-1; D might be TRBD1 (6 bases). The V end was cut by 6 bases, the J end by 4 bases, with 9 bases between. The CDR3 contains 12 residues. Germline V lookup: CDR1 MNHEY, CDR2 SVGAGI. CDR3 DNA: TGTGCCAGCAGACTACAGGGCACTGAAGCTTTCTTT. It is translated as CASRLQGTEAFF.

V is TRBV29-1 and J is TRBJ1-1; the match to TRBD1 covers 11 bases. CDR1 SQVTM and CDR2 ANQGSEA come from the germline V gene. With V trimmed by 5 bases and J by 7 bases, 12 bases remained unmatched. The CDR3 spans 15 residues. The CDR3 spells CSVSGTGGIQLEAFF. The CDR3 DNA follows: TGCAGCGTTTCCGGGACAGGGGGGATCCAGCTTGAAGCTTTCTTT.

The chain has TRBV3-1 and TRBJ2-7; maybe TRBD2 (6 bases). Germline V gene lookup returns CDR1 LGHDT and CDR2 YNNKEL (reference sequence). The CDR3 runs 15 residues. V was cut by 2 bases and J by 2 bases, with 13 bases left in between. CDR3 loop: CASSQTLGSTYEQYF. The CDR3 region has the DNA TGTGCCAGCAGCCAAACTCTCGGGAGTACCTACGAGCAGTACTTC.

Written as DNA, the CDR3 is TGTGCCAGCAGCCCCCTAGCGGGAGGCTACATTCAGTACTTC. Translating gives CASSPLAGGYIQYF. The chain links TRBV3-1 to TRBJ2-4; 11 bases line up with TRBD2. CDR1 LGHDT and CDR2 YNNKEL come from the germline V gene (reference sequence). Germline trimming cut 4 bases from V and 8 bases from J; bases unmatched to any gene: 4. There are 14 residues in the CDR3.

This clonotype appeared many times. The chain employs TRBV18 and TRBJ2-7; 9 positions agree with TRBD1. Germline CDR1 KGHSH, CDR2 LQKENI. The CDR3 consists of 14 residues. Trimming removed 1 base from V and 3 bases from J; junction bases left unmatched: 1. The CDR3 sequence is CASSPQGQGYEQYF. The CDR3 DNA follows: TGTGCCAGCTCACCACAGGGACAGGGCTACGAGCAGTACTTC.

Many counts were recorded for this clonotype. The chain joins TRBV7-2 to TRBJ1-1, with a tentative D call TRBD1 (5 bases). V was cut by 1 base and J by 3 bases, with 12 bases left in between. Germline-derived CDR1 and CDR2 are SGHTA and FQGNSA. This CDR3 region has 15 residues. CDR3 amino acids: CASSLDWGQYTEAFF. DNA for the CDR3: TGTGCCAGCAGCTTAGATTGGGGCCAGTACACTGAAGCTTTCTTT. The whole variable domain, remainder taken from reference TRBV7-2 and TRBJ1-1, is GAGVSQSPSNKVTEKGKDVELRCDPISGHTALYWYRQSLGQGLEFLIYFQGNSAPDKSGLPSDRFSAERTGGSVSTLTIQRTQQEDSAVYLCASSLDWGQYTEAFFGQGTRLTVV.

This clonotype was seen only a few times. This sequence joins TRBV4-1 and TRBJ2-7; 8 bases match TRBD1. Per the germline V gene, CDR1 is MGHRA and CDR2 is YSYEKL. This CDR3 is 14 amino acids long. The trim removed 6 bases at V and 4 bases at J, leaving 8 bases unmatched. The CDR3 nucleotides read TGCGCCAGCAGATTTCGGACAGGGCAGTACGAGCAGTACTTC. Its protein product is CASRFRTGQYEQYF.

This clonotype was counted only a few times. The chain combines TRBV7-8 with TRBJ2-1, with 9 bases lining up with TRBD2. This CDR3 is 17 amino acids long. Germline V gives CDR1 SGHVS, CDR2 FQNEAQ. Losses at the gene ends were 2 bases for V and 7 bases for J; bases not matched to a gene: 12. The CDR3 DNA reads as TGTGCCAGCAGCTTACCCCCCTTGCGGGGGGGCTTGAATGAGCAGTTCTTC. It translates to CASSLPPLRGGLNEQFF.

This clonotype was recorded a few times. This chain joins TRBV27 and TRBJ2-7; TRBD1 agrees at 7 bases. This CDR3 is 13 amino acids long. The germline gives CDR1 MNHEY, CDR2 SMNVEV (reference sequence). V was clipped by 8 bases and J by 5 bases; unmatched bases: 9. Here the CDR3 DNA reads TGTGCCAGCCGTCAAAACAGGGGAAACGAGCAGTACTTC. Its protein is CASRQNRGNEQYF.

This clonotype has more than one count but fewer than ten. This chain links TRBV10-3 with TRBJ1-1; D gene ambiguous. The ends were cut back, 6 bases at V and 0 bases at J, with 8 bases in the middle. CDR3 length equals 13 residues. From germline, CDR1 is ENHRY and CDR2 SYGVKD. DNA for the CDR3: TGTGCCATCAGGGTTTCGATGAACACTGAAGCTTTCTTT. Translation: CAIRVSMNTEAFF.

In DNA form, the CDR3 reads TGCGCCAGCAGAGTCGGCGCGGATACGCAGTATTTT. Protein sequence: CASRVGADTQYF. V is TRBV5-1 and J is TRBJ2-3; D is uncertain. The germline V gene encodes CDR1 SGHRS and CDR2 YFSETQ. The CDR3 consists of 12 residues. Trimming removed 5 bases at V and 6 bases at J, with 10 bases between.

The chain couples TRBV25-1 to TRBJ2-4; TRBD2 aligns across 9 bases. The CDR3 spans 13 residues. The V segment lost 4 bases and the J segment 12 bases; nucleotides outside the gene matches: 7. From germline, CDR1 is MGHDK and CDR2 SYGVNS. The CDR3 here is CASSGLIAGAQYF. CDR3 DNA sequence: TGTGCCAGCAGTGGCCTAATAGCGGGAGCTCAGTACTTC. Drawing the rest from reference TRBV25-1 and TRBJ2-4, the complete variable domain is EADIYQTPRYLVIGTGKKITLECSQTMGHDKMYWYQQDPGMELHLIHYSYGVNSTEKGDLSSESTVSRIRTEHFPLTLESARPSHTSQYLCASSGLIAGAQYFGAGTRLSVL.

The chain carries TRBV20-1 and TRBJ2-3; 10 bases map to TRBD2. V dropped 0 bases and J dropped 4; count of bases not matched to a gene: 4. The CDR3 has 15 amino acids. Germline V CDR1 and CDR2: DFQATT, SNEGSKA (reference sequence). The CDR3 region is CSARDPSGGADTQYF. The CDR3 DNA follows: TGCAGTGCTAGAGATCCCAGCGGGGGGGCAGATACGCAGTATTTT.

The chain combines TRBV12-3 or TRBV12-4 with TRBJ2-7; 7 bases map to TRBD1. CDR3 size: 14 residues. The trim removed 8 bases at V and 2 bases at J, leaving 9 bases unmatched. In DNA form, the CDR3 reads TGTGCCAGCCGGCGGACAGGAATTACCTACGAGCAGTACTTC. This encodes CASRRTGITYEQYF.

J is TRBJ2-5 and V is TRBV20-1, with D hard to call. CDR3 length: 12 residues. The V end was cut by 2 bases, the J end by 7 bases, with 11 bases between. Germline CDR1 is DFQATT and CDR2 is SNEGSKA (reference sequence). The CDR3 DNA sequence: TGCAGTGCTAGACTCCCGGTAGGGACCCAGTACTTC. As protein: CSARLPVGTQYF.

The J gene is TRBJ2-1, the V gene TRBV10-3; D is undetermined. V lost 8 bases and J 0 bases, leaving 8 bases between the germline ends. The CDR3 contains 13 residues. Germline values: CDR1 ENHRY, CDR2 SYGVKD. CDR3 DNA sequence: TGTGCCATCCTAGAGAGCTCCTACAATGAGCAGTTCTTC. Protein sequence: CAILESSYNEQFF.

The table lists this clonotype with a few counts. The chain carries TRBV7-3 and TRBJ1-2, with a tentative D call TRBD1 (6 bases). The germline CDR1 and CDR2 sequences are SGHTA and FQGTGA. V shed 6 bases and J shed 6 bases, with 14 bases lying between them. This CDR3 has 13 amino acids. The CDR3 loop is CASSFQGNNGYTF. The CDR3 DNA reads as TGTGCCAGCAGTTTTCAGGGGAATAATGGCTACACCTTC.

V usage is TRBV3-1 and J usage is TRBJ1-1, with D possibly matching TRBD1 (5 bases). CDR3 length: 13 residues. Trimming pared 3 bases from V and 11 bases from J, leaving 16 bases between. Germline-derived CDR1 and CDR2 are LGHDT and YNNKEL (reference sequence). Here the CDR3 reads CASSHAGSKGAFF. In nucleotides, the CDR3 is TGTGCCAGCAGCCACGCAGGGTCGAAGGGGGCTTTCTTT.

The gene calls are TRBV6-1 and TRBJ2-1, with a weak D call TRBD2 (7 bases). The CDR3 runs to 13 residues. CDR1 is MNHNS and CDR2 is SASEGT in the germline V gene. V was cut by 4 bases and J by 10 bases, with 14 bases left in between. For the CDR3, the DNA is TGTGCCAGCAGTGGATCGGGGGGCTGGGAGCAGTTCTTC. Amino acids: CASSGSGGWEQFF.

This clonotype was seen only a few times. The DNA for the CDR3 is TGCAGCGTTGAAGGACAGGGGAGCTCCTACGAGCAGTACTTC. Its translation: CSVEGQGSSYEQYF. This sequence joins TRBV29-1 and TRBJ2-7; TRBD1 agrees at 8 bases. Germline CDR1 reads SQVTM; CDR2 reads ANQGSEA. This CDR3 is built from 14 residues. Losses at the gene ends were 1 base for V and 0 bases for J; bases not matched to a gene: 2.

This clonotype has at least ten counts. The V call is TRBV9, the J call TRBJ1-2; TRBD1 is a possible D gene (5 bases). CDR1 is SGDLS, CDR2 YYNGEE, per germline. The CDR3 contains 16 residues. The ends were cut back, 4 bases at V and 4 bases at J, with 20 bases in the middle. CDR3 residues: CASSPTRGSRLYGYTF. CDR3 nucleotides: TGTGCCAGCAGCCCCACGCGGGGGAGCAGACTCTATGGCTACACCTTC.

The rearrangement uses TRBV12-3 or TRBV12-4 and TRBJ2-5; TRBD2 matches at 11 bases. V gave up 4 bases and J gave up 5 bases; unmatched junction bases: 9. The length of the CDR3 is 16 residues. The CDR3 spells CASSSLLAGAGETQYF. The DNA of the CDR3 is TGTGCCAGCAGTTCGCTACTAGCGGGGGCCGGGGAGACCCAGTACTTC.

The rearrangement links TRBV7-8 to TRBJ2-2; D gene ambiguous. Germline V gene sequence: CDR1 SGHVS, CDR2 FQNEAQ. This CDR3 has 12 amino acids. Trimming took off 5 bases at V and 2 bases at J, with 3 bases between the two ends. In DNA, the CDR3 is TGTGCCAGCAGCATTAACACCGGGGAGCTGTTTTTT. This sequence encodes CASSINTGELFF.

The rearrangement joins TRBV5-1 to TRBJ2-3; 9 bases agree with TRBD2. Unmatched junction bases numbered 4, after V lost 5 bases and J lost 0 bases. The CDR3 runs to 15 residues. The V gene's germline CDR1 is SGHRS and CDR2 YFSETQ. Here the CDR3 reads CASSWSGGSTDTQYF. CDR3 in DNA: TGCGCCAGCAGTTGGAGCGGGGGGAGCACAGATACGCAGTATTTT.

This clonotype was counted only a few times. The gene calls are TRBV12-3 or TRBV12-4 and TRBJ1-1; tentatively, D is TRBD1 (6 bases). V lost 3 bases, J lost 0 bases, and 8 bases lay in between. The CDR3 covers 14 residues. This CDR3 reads CASSFTGLNTEAFF. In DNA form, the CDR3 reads TGTGCCAGCAGTTTCACAGGGCTGAACACTGAAGCTTTCTTT.